These 21 T cell receptor beta chains originate from one sample sequenced in a study of cytomegalovirus exposure and HLA in healthy donors. The PCR employed 60 Vbeta primers together with 13 Jbeta primers. The repertoire was sequenced with immunoSEQ multiplex PCR; TCRdb's copy has only in-frame clones and lacks some. The sample yields about 130,000 clones, 81% seen once. The sample consisted of PBMCs. Receptors were obtained from a man between 18 and 35 years old in good health and CMV-seropositive.

V and J are TRBV9 and TRBJ2-1; the D is unclear. Looked up from germline, CDR1 is SGDLS and CDR2 is YYNGEE. With 4 bases removed from V and 5 bases from J, the gap between germline ends came to 16 bases. The CDR3 is 15 amino acids. The CDR3 DNA follows: TGTGCCAGCAGCCTCGCCCCCCGCCAGGACAATGAGCAGTTCTTC. Its translation is CASSLAPRQDNEQFF.

The CDR3 DNA reads as TGCGCCAGCAGCTTCGAGGGCCTAGCGGGAGGGCTGCTCGAGTTGTCCTACAATGAGCAGTTCTTC. Protein sequence: CASSFEGLAGGLLELSYNEQFF. The chain has TRBV5-1 and TRBJ2-1; 12 bases align to TRBD2. After removal of 2 bases from V and 1 base from J, the junction contained 19 bases not matched to a gene. Germline-derived CDR1 and CDR2 are SGHRS and YFSETQ. This CDR3 has 22 amino acids.

This chain links TRBV27 with TRBJ1-2, with TRBD1 matching over 7 bases. Losses at the gene ends were 0 bases for V and 4 bases for J; bases not matched to a gene: 8. CDR1 and CDR2 from the germline V gene are MNHEY and SMNVEV (reference sequence). This CDR3 is 16 amino acids long. The CDR3 bases are TGTGCCAGCAGTTTATCGTCGGGCAGGGGGTCCTATGGCTACACCTTC. Protein sequence: CASSLSSGRGSYGYTF.

The chain combines TRBV5-3 with TRBJ2-3; 8 bases fit TRBD2. TRBV5-3 is designated an ORF whose function remains uncertain. V dropped 0 bases and J dropped 1; count of bases not matched to a gene: 4. The CDR3 has 16 residues. CDR3 in amino acids: CARSLAGSGGTDTQYF. The CDR3, as DNA: TGTGCCAGAAGCTTGGCCGGTAGCGGGGGCACAGATACGCAGTATTTT.

J is TRBJ1-4 and V is TRBV30; no definite D call. CDR1 is GTSNPN, CDR2 SVGIG, per germline (reference sequence). This CDR3 region has 13 residues. The V and J ends lost 0 bases and 5 bases respectively, with 7 bases between them. This CDR3 reads CAWSVRENEKLFF. Here the CDR3 DNA reads TGTGCCTGGAGTGTACGAGAAAATGAAAAACTGTTTTTT.

The chain joins TRBV30 to TRBJ2-2; 9 bases agree with TRBD2. The CDR3 length is 14 residues. The V segment lost 1 base and the J segment 5 bases; nucleotides outside the gene matches: 2. The germline V gene has CDR1 GTSNPN and CDR2 SVGIG (reference sequence). CDR3 loop: CAWSGLAGTGELFF. The CDR3 region has the DNA TGTGCCTGGAGTGGCCTAGCGGGAACCGGGGAGCTGTTTTTT.

CDR3 loop: CASSSGLAGRGFDEQFF. The CDR3 bases are TGTGCCAGCAGCTCAGGACTAGCGGGGAGGGGGTTCGATGAGCAGTTCTTC. The genes are TRBV7-2 and TRBJ2-1, with 12 bases aligning to TRBD2. The CDR3 contains 17 residues. Losses at the gene ends were 4 bases for V and 8 bases for J; bases not matched to a gene: 12. The germline V gene encodes CDR1 SGHTA and CDR2 FQGNSA.

This clone showed up just a few times. V usage is TRBV19 and J usage is TRBJ1-4, with 7 nucleotides matching TRBD1. From germline, CDR1 is LNHDA and CDR2 SQIVND (reference sequence). This CDR3 spans 16 amino acids. V shed 6 bases, J shed 3 bases, and the junction held 10 bases outside the gene matches. The CDR3 here is CASSGQVFGANEKLFF. The CDR3 nucleotides are TGTGCCAGTAGCGGACAGGTGTTCGGGGCTAATGAAAAACTGTTTTTT.

The chain combines TRBV5-4 with TRBJ2-7; tentatively, D is TRBD1 (5 bases). The length of the CDR3 is 14 residues. Trimming pared 4 bases from V and 2 bases from J, leaving 13 bases between. Germline values: CDR1 SGHNT, CDR2 YYREEE (reference sequence). CDR3 coding DNA: TGTGCCAGCAGCCGACCCGACAGACCCTACGAGCAGTACTTC. Translated, it gives CASSRPDRPYEQYF.

This clone was recorded a few times. The rearrangement uses TRBV14 and TRBJ1-1; TRBD1 might be the D (6 bases). This CDR3 comprises 18 residues. The ends were cut back, 0 bases at V and 12 bases at J, with 29 bases in the middle. Germline values: CDR1 SGHDN, CDR2 FVKESK. CDR3 sequence reads: CASSQEGVSLGGFGITFF. The CDR3 DNA is TGTGCCAGCAGCCAAGAAGGGGTGTCTCTTGGGGGCTTCGGTATTACTTTCTTT.

This sequence joins TRBV25-1 and TRBJ2-1; D gene unclear. V was clipped by 4 bases and J by 1 base, with 5 bases between them. The CDR3 consists of 13 residues. Germline CDR1 and CDR2: MGHDK and SYGVNS. CDR3 coding DNA: TGTGCCAGCAGTGGGCAGTCCTACAATGAGCAGTTCTTC. Amino acid sequence: CASSGQSYNEQFF. Together with reference TRBV25-1 and TRBJ2-1, the CDR3 gives the full variable domain: EADIYQTPRYLVIGTGKKITLECSQTMGHDKMYWYQQDPGMELHLIHYSYGVNSTEKGDLSSESTVSRIRTEHFPLTLESARPSHTSQYLCASSGQSYNEQFFGPGTRLTVL.

The chain combines TRBV11-2 with TRBJ2-1, with 10 bases identical to TRBD2. CDR1 and CDR2 from the germline V gene are SGHAT and FQNNGV. The CDR3 length is 20 residues. J was trimmed by 0 bases and V by 0 bases; bases with no gene match: 11. CDR3 coding DNA: TGTGCCAGCAGCTTAGATCCACTAGCGGGATACACGAGCTCCTACAATGAGCAGTTCTTC. Protein sequence: CASSLDPLAGYTSSYNEQFF.

The chain carries TRBV30 and TRBJ2-5; 7 bases agree with TRBD1. The germline V gene encodes CDR1 GTSNPN and CDR2 SVGIG (reference sequence). This CDR3 comprises 16 residues. J gave up 0 bases and V 0 bases, and 7 bases lay outside the gene matches. Here the CDR3 DNA reads TGTGCCTGGAGTGTTGGAGGACAGGTTGACCAAGAGACCCAGTACTTC. Translating gives CAWSVGGQVDQETQYF.

CDR3 loop: CSVDTPGLGDTEAFF. Here the CDR3 DNA reads TGCAGCGTTGATACGCCGGGACTGGGTGACACTGAAGCTTTCTTT. The J gene is TRBJ1-1, the V gene TRBV29-1; TRBD1 is a possible D gene (5 bases). V was clipped by 3 bases and J by 3 bases, with 17 bases between them. Germline V CDR1 and CDR2: SQVTM, ANQGSEA. The CDR3 totals 15 residues.

Only one count was recorded for this clone. The V gene is TRBV7-2, the J gene TRBJ2-3; 8 bases fit TRBD2. The CDR3 extends over 15 amino acids. With V trimmed by 4 bases and J by 1 base, 4 bases remained unmatched. The germline CDR1 and CDR2 sequences are SGHTA and FQGNSA. CDR3 residues: CASSSGLARTDTQYF. Written as DNA, the CDR3 is TGTGCCAGCAGCTCAGGACTAGCCCGCACAGATACGCAGTATTTT. The full variable domain, rest sourced from reference TRBV7-2 and TRBJ2-3, is GAGVSQSPSNKVTEKGKDVELRCDPISGHTALYWYRQSLGQGLEFLIYFQGNSAPDKSGLPSDRFSAERTGGSVSTLTIQRTQQEDSAVYLCASSSGLARTDTQYFGPGTRLTVL.

This clone was picked up a small number of times. J is TRBJ1-1 and V is TRBV9; tentatively, D is TRBD1 (5 bases). Trimming left V 7 bases short and J 4 bases short, with 14 bases between. Germline lookup yields CDR1 SGDLS and CDR2 YYNGEE. This CDR3 is built from 13 residues. CDR3 in DNA: TGTGCCAGCCAATCGGGGGAGGGCACTGAAGCTTTCTTT. This translates into CASQSGEGTEAFF.

The chain has TRBV6-5 and TRBJ2-7, with D perhaps matching TRBD1 (6 bases). Looked up from germline, CDR1 is MNHEY and CDR2 is SVGAGI. V dropped 2 bases and J dropped 5 bases, with 10 bases sitting between them. The CDR3 is 13 amino acids. In DNA form, the CDR3 reads TGTGCCAGCAGTTACAGGGGGATGAACGAGCAGTACTTC. Encoded protein: CASSYRGMNEQYF.

The chain joins TRBV7-9 to TRBJ1-1; 7 bases fit TRBD1. Germline CDR1 SEHNR, CDR2 FQNEAQ (reference sequence). This CDR3 has 13 amino acids. The J segment lost 3 bases and the V segment lost 6 bases, leaving 4 bases of the junction unmatched. CDR3 region: CASRNDRDTEAFF. The CDR3, as DNA: TGTGCCAGCAGGAACGACAGGGACACTGAAGCTTTCTTT.

This chain uses TRBV27 with TRBJ2-3; D unclear. Trimming took off 7 bases at V and 4 bases at J, with 15 bases between the two ends. Germline V gene sequence: CDR1 MNHEY, CDR2 SMNVEV (reference sequence). The CDR3 extends over 14 amino acids. The CDR3 protein is CASTVGTDSDTQYF. The DNA of the CDR3 is TGTGCCAGCACCGTCGGTACTGATTCAGATACGCAGTATTTT.

The rearrangement joins TRBV30 to TRBJ2-7; D perhaps matches TRBD2 (5 bases). Germline V lookup: CDR1 GTSNPN, CDR2 SVGIG (reference sequence). V was shortened by 3 bases and J by 4 bases, with 19 bases between the two germline ends. This CDR3 contains 15 residues. CDR3 nucleotides: TGTGCCTGGAGAATCGGTTTTAGGGAGTGGTACGAGCAGTACTTC. Protein: CAWRIGFREWYEQYF.

The V call is TRBV6-1, the J call TRBJ2-7; D not resolved. CDR3 size: 16 residues. V lost 4 bases, J lost 1 base, and 17 bases lay in between. CDR1 is MNHNS and CDR2 is SASEGT in the germline V gene. The CDR3 sequence is CASSARHIPPSYEQYF. The CDR3 region has the DNA TGTGCCAGCAGTGCCAGACATATACCTCCATCCTACGAGCAGTACTTC.